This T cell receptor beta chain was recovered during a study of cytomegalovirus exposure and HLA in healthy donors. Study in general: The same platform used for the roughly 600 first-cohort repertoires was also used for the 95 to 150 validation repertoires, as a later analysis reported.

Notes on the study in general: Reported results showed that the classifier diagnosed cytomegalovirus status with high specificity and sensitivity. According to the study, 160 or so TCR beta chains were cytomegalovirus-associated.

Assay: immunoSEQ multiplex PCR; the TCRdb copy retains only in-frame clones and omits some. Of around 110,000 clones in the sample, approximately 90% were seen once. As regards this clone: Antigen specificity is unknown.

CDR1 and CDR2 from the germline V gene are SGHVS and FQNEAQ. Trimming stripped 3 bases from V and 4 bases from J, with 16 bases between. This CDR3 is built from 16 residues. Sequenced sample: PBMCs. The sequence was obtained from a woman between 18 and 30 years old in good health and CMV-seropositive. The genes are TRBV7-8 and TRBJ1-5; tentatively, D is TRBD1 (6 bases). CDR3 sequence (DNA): TGTGCCAGCAGCTTTTCCGGACAGACCCTAAATCAGCCCCAGCATTTT. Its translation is CASSFSGQTLNQPQHF.